This T cell receptor (beta chain) was profiled in a study of cytomegalovirus exposure and HLA in healthy donors. Study-wide findings and caveats: Analyses of presence/absence relied on an assumption of roughly uniform sequencing depth across donors. A later analysis found most CMV-associated TCR beta chains apparently HLA-restricted. Across donors, most TCRs were seen rarely, yet some public ones were widespread. Several of the most significant clusters appeared, in a later analysis, to be linked to common viral pathogens.

Primers included in the PCR were 60 Vbeta and 13 Jbeta primers. The protocol was immunoSEQ multiplex PCR, while the TCRdb copy is restricted to in-frame clones and leaves out a portion. This sample has roughly 180,000 clones; 8.5% to 10% occur once, and the top ten carry 1% to 1.5%. The CDR3 consists of 18 residues. V was pared by 0 bases and J by 7 bases, with 11 bases of the junction left unmatched. CDR1 LGHNT and CDR2 FRNRAP come from the germline V gene. Regarding this clone: The antigen remains unidentified.

Sequencing used PBMCs. This rearrangement joins TRBV12-5 to TRBJ1-4; 10 bases are shared with TRBD1. The clonotype originates from a woman aged 25 to 39 in good health and CMV-seropositive. The CDR3 is CASGLVVGQGIDGEKLFF. In DNA form, the CDR3 reads TGTGCTAGTGGTTTGGTAGTGGGACAGGGGATCGACGGTGAAAAACTGTTTTTT.